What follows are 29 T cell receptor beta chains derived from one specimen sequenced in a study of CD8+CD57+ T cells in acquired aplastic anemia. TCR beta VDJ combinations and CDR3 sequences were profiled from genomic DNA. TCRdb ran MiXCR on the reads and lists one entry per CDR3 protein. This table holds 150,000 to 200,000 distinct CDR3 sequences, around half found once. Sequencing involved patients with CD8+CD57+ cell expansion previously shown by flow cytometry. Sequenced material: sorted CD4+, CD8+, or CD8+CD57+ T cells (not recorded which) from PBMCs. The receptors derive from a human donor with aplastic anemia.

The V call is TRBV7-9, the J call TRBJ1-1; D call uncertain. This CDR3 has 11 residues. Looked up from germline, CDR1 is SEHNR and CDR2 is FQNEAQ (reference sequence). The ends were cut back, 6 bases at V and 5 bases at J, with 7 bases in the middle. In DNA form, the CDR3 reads TGTGCCAGCAGGTCGGGGACTGAAGCTTTCTTT. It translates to CASRSGTEAFF.

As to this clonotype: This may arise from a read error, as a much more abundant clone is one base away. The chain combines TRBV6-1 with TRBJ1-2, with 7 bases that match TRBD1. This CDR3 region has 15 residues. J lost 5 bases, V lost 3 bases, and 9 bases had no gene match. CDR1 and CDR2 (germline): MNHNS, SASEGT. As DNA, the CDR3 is TGTGCCAGCAGTGACGGGACAGTCTCCCCTTATGGCTACACCTTC. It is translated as CASSDGTVSPYGYTF.

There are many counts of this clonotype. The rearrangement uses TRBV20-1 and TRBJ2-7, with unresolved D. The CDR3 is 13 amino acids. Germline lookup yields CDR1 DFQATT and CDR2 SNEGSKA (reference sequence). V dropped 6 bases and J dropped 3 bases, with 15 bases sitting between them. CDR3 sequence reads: CSASGHSSYEQYF. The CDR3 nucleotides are TGCAGTGCCTCCGGCCATTCTAGCTACGAGCAGTACTTC.

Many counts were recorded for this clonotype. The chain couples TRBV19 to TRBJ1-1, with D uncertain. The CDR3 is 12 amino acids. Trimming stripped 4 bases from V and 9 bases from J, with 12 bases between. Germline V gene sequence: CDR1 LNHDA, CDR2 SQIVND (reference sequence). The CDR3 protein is CASSSNEWKAFF. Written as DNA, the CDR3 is TGTGCCAGTAGTAGTAACGAGTGGAAAGCTTTCTTT.

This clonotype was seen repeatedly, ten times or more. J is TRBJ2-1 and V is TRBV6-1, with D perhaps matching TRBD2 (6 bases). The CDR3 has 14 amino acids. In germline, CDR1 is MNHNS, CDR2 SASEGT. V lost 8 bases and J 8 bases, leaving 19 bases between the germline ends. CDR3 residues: CASDIGPGVDEQFF. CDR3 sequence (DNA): TGTGCCAGCGATATTGGACCGGGAGTAGATGAGCAGTTCTTC.

The CDR3 loop reads CASSIQGSSNYGYTF. CDR3 DNA: TGCGCCAGCAGCATTCAGGGCTCTTCTAACTATGGCTACACCTTC. The gene calls are TRBV5-1 and TRBJ1-2, with D perhaps matching TRBD1 (5 bases). This CDR3 has 15 residues. Trimming cost V 4 bases and J 0 bases, with 13 bases left between them. In germline, CDR1 is SGHRS, CDR2 YFSETQ.

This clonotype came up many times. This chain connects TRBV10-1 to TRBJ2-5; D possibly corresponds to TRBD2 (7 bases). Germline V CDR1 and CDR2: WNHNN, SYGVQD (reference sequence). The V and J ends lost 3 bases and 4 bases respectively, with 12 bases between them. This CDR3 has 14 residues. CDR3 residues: CASSDGGRGETQYF. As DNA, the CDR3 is TGCGCCAGCAGTGACGGGGGGCGGGGAGAGACCCAGTACTTC.

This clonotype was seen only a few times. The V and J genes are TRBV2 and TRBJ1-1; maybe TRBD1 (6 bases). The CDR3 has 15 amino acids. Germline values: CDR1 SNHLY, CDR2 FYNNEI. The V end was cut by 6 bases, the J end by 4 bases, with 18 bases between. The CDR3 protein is CASRSGTSTLTEAFF. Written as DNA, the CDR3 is TGTGCCAGCAGATCCGGGACAAGTACCCTCACTGAAGCTTTCTTT. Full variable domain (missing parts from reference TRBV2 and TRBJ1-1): EPEVTQTPSHQVTQMGQEVILRCVPISNHLYFYWYRQILGQKVEFLVSFYNNEISEKSEIFDDQFSVERPDGSNFTLKIRSTKLEDSAMYFCASRSGTSTLTEAFFGQGTRLTVV.

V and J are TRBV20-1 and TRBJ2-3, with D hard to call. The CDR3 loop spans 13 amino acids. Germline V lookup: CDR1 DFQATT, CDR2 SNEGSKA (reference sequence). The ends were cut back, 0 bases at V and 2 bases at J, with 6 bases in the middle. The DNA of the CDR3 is TGCAGTGCTAGAGACCTAGTCACAGATACGCAGTATTTT. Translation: CSARDLVTDTQYF.

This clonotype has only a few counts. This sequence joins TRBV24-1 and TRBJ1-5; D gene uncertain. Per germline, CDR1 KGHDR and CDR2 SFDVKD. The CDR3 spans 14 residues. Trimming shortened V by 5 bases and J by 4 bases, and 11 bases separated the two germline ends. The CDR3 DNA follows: TGTGCCACCAGTGGGGGATGGGGAAATCAGCCCCAGCATTTT. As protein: CATSGGWGNQPQHF.

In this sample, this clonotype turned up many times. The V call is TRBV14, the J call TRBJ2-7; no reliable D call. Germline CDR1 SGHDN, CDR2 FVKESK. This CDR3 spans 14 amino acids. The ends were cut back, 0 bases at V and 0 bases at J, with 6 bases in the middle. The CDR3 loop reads CASSQDWDSYEQYF. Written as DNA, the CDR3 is TGTGCCAGCAGCCAAGATTGGGACTCCTACGAGCAGTACTTC.

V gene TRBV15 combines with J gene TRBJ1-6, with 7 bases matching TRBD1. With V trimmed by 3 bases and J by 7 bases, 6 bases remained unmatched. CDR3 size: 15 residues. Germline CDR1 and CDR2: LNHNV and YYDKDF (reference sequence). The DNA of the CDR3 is TGTGCCACCAGCAGCAGACAGGGCGAGAATTCACCCCTCCACTTT. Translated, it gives CATSSRQGENSPLHF.

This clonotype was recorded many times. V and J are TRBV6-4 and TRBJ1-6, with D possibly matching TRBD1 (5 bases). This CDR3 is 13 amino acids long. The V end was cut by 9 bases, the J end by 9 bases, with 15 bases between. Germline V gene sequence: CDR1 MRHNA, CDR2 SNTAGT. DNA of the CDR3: TGTGCCAGACTCCAGGGCCAGGGTTCACCCCTCCACTTT. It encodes CARLQGQGSPLHF.

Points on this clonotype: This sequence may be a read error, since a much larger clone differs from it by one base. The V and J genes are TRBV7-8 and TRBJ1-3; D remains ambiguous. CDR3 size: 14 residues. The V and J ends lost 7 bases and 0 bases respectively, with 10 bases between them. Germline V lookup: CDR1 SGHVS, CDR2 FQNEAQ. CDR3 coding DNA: TGTGCCAGCAATTACCCAGACTCTGGAAACACCATATATTTT. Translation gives CASNYPDSGNTIYF.

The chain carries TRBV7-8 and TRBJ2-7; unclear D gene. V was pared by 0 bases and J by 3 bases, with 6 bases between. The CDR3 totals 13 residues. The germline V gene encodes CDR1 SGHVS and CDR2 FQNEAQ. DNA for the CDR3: TGTGCCAGCAGCTTAGCGGCGTTCTACGAGCAGTACTTC. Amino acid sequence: CASSLAAFYEQYF. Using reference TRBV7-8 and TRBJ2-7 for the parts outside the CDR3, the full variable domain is GAGVSQSPRYKVAKRGQDVALRCDPISGHVSLFWYQQALGQGPEFLTYFQNEAQLDKSGLPSDRFFAERPEGSVSTLKIQRTQQEDSAVYLCASSLAAFYEQYFGPGTRLTVT.

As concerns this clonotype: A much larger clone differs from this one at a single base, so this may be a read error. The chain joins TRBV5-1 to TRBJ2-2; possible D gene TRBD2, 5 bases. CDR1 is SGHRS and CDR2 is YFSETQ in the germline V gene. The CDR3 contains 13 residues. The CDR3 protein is CASSVGNTGELSF. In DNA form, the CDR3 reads TGCGCCAGCAGCGTGGGGAACACCGGGGAGCTGTCTTTT.

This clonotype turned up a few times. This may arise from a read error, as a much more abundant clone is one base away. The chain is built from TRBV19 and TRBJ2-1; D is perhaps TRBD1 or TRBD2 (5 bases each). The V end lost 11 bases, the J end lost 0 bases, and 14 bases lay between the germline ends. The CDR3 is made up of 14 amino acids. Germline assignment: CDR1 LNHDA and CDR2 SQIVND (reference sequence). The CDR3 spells CASAGDGSYNEQFF. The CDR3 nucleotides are TGTGCCTCTGCCGGGGACGGCTCCTACAATGAGCAGTTCTTC.

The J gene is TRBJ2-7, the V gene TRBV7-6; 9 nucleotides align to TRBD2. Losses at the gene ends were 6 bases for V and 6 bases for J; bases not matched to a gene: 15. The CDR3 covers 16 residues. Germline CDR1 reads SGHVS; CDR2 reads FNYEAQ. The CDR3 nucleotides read TGTGCCAGCAGTCTTAGCGGGGGCCAAGTCAGGAGCGAGCAGTACTTC. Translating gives CASSLSGGQVRSEQYF.

CDR3 loop: CASDKEGGARNEQFF. The CDR3 coding sequence is TGTGCCAGCGATAAAGAGGGGGGGGCAAGGAATGAGCAGTTCTTC. The chain joins TRBV5-6 to TRBJ2-1, with D perhaps matching TRBD2 (7 bases). Trimming stripped 7 bases from V and 7 bases from J, with 21 bases between. Germline loops: CDR1 SGHDT, CDR2 YYEEEE. The CDR3 totals 15 residues.

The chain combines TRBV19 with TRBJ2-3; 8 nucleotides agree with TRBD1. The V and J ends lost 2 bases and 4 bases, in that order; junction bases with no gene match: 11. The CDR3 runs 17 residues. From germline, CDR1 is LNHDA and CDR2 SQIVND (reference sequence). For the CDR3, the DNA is TGTGCCAGTAGTATATACCAGGGGGCGATCGAGGCAGATACGCAGTATTTT. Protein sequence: CASSIYQGAIEADTQYF.

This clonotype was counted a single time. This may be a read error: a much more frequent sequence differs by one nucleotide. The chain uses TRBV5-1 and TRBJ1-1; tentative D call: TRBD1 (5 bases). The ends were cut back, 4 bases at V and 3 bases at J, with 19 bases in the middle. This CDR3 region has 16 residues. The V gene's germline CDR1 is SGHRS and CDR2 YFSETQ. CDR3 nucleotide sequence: TGCGCCAGCAGCGTAAAGGGGATTGCTGGTGACACTGAAGCTTTCTTT. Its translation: CASSVKGIAGDTEAFF.

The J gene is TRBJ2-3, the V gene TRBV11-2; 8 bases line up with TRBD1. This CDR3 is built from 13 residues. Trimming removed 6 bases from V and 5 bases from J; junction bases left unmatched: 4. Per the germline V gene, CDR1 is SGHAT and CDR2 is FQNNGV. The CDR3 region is CASRRQGLDTQYF. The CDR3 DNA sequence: TGTGCCAGCAGGAGACAGGGGCTAGATACGCAGTATTTT.

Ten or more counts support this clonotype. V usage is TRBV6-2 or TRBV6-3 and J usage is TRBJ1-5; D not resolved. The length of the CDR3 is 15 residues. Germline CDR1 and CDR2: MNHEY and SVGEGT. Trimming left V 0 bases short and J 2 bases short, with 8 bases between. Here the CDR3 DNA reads TGTGCCAGCAGTTACTCGCCACTCGGCAATCAGCCCCAGCATTTT. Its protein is CASSYSPLGNQPQHF.

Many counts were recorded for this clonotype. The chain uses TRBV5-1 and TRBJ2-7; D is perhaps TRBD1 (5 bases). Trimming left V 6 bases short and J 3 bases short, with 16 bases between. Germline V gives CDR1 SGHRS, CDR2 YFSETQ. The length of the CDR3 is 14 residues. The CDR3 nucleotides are TGCGCCAGCACCAAGGACACTGACAACTACGAGCAGTACTTC. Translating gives CASTKDTDNYEQYF.

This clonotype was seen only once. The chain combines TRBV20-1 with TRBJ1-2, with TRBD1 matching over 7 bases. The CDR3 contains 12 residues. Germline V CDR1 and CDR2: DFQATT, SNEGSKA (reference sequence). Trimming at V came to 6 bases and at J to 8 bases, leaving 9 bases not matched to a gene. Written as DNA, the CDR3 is TGCAGTGCCAAAGACAGGGTTTACGGCTACACCTTC. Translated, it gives CSAKDRVYGYTF.

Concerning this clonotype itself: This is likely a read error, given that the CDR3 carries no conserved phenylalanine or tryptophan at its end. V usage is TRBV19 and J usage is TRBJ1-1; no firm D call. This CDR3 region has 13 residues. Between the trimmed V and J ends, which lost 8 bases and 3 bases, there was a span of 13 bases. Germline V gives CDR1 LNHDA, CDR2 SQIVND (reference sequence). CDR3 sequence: CASHSRWDTEAFL. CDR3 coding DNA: TGTGCCAGTCATAGCCGGTGGGACACTGAAGCTTTCCTT.

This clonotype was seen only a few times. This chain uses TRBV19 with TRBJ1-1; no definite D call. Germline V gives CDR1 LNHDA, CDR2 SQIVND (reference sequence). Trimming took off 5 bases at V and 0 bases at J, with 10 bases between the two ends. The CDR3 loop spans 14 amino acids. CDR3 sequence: CASSSSSLNTEAFF. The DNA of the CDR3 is TGTGCCAGTAGTTCTTCCTCCTTGAACACTGAAGCTTTCTTT.

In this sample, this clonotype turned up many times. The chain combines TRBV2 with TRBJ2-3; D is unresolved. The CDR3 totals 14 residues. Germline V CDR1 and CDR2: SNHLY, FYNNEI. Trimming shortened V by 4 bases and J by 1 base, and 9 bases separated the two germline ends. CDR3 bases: TGTGCCAGCAGTGTAATCGGTGGCACAGATACGCAGTATTTT. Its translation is CASSVIGGTDTQYF.

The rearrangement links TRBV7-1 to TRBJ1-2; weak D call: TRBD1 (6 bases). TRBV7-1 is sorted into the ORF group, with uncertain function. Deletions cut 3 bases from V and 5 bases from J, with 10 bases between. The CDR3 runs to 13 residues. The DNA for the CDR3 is TGTGCCAGCAGCTCGACAGGTGAATATGGCTACACCTTC. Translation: CASSSTGEYGYTF.